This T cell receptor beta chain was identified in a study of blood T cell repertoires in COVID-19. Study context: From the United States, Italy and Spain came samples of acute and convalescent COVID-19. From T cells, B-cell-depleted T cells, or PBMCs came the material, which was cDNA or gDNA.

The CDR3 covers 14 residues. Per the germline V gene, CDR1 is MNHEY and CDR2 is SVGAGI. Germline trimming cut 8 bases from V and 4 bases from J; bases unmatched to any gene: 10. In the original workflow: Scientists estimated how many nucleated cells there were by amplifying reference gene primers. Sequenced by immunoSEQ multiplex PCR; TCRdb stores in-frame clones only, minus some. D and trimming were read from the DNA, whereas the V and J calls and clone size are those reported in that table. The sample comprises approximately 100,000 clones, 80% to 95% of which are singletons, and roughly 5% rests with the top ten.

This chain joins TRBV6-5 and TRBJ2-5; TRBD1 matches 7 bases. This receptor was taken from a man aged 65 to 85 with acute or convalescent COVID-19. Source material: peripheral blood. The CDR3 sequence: CASGDSLGAETQYF. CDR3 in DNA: TGTGCCAGCGGGGACAGCCTAGGGGCAGAGACCCAGTACTTC.